These 5 T cell receptor beta chains were sequenced from one sample in a study of long-term antiretroviral therapy in people with HIV. The libraries were made with immunoSEQ v3.0 at survey level. Method: immunoSEQ multiplex PCR; TCRdb's copy keeps in-frame clones and lacks some. The repertoire includes around 37,000 clones, 65% to 90% of them detected once, and less than 5.5% sits in the top ten. The specimen was unsorted PBMCs, collected roughly 3.3 years after starting antiretroviral therapy. The receptors were gathered from a man aged 18 to 30 with HIV.

The rearrangement uses TRBV7-9 and TRBJ1-2; D may be TRBD1 (5 bases). The CDR3 is made up of 14 amino acids. Looked up from germline, CDR1 is SEHNR and CDR2 is FQNEAQ (reference sequence). Trimming cost V 1 base and J 3 bases, with 9 bases left between them. CDR3 sequence reads: CASSLGPGDYGYTF. DNA for the CDR3: TGTGCCAGCAGCTTAGGTCCGGGGGACTATGGCTACACCTTC.

This chain joins TRBV19 and TRBJ2-1; 10 nucleotides match TRBD1. The V and J ends lost 9 bases and 4 bases, in that order; junction bases with no gene match: 12. This CDR3 has 16 amino acids. Germline loops: CDR1 LNHDA, CDR2 SQIVND (reference sequence). The CDR3 sequence: CASTPRTGGKYNEQFF. CDR3 in DNA: TGTGCCAGCACCCCTCGGACAGGGGGGAAATACAATGAGCAGTTCTTC. Filled out from reference TRBV19 and TRBJ2-1, the complete variable domain reads DGGITQSPKYLFRKEGQNVTLSCEQNLNHDAMYWYRQDPGQGLRLIYYSQIVNDFQKGDIAEGYSVSREKKESFPLTVTSAQKNPTAFYLCASTPRTGGKYNEQFFGPGTRLTVL.

This clone occurred once. The rearrangement uses TRBV5-5 and TRBJ2-1; 12 positions agree with TRBD1. The germline gives CDR1 SGHKS, CDR2 YYEKEE (reference sequence). After removal of 3 bases from V and 3 bases from J, the junction contained 13 bases not matched to a gene. CDR3 length equals 19 residues. The CDR3 sequence: CASSWGQGAWRENYNEQFF. The DNA for the CDR3 is TGTGCCAGCAGCTGGGGACAGGGGGCCTGGCGGGAGAACTACAATGAGCAGTTCTTC.

This clone was found a few times. This sequence joins TRBV5-1 and TRBJ1-5; D uncertain. Looked up from germline, CDR1 is SGHRS and CDR2 is YFSETQ. The V end lost 0 bases, the J end lost 4 bases, and 11 bases lay between the germline ends. The CDR3 is 15 residues long. The chain's CDR3 is CASSLVGALNQPQHF. In DNA, the CDR3 is TGCGCCAGCAGCTTGGTGGGAGCTTTAAATCAGCCCCAGCATTTT. Supplemented by reference TRBV5-1 and TRBJ1-5, the full variable domain reads KAGVTQTPRYLIKTRGQQVTLSCSPISGHRSVSWYQQTPGQGLQFLFEYFSETQRNKGNFPGRFSGRQFSNSRSEMNVSTLELGDSALYLCASSLVGALNQPQHFGDGTRLSIL.

The rearrangement links TRBV6-1 to TRBJ1-4; D uncertain. CDR1 is MNHNS, CDR2 SASEGT, per germline. V lost 3 bases, J lost 0 bases, and 14 bases lay in between. This CDR3 spans 17 amino acids. CDR3 sequence (DNA): TGTGCCAGCAGTGATCCCCGGGGAGTTGCAACTAATGAAAAACTGTTTTTT. Residues: CASSDPRGVATNEKLFF.